Shown below are 21 T cell receptor beta chains from a single sample sequenced in a study of control samples from healthy donors and cancer patients. TCRdb's copy holds only in-frame clones and misses some; the assay was immunoSEQ multiplex PCR. This sample has around 110,000 clones, with around 89% found just once. Material for sequencing was blood. These receptors were collected from a woman aged 70 to 79 in good health.

The CDR3 DNA sequence: TGTGCCAGCAGGACCAGACAGGGCTCCACTGAAGCTTTCTTT. It codes for CASRTRQGSTEAFF. The chain links TRBV2 to TRBJ1-1; 7 bases are shared with TRBD1. V gave up 6 bases and J gave up 4 bases; unmatched junction bases: 8. This CDR3 spans 14 amino acids. Per germline, CDR1 SNHLY and CDR2 FYNNEI.

As regards this clone: The sample has other DNA sequences that encode this CDR3 too. This chain connects TRBV5-1 to TRBJ2-7, with TRBD1 identical over 7 bases. The CDR3 covers 14 residues. Germline V gene data show CDR1 as SGHRS and CDR2 as YFSETQ. The J segment lost 4 bases and the V segment lost 0 bases, leaving 4 bases of the junction unmatched. CDR3 residues: CASSLGVRGYEQYF. The DNA for the CDR3 is TGCGCCAGCAGCTTGGGAGTCAGGGGGTACGAGCAGTACTTC.

The J gene is TRBJ2-2, the V gene TRBV12-1; TRBD2 was called by the table and not checked on the DNA. TRBV12-1 is a known pseudogene. The CDR3 is 14 amino acids. CDR3 coding DNA: TGTGCCAGCAGAAGACTAGCTCGCGGCGGGGAGCTGTTTTTT. Protein: CASRRLARGGELFF.

The chain uses TRBV7-9 and TRBJ1-2; D remains unclear. The germline CDR1 and CDR2 sequences are SEHNR and FQNEAQ (reference sequence). V gave up 5 bases and J gave up 6 bases, with 16 bases separating them. The CDR3 consists of 14 residues. As DNA, the CDR3 is TGTGCCAGCAGCCGTAAAGCCGGGAGTCATGGCTACACCTTC. This gives the protein CASSRKAGSHGYTF. Together with reference TRBV7-9 and TRBJ1-2, the CDR3 gives the full variable domain: DTGVSQNPRHKITKRGQNVTFRCDPISEHNRLYWYRQTLGQGPEFLTYFQNEAQLEKSRLLSDRFSAERPKGSFSTLEIQRTEQGDSAMYLCASSRKAGSHGYTFGSGTRLTVV.

The V gene is TRBV2, the J gene TRBJ1-1; D remains unclear. V was clipped by 2 bases and J by 0 bases, with 13 bases between them. The CDR3 length is 16 residues. CDR1 and CDR2 from the germline V gene are SNHLY and FYNNEI. The CDR3 here is CASSEFGGALNTEAFF. DNA for the CDR3: TGTGCCAGCAGTGAATTTGGCGGAGCCTTGAACACTGAAGCTTTCTTT. The full variable domain, rest sourced from reference TRBV2 and TRBJ1-1, is EPEVTQTPSHQVTQMGQEVILRCVPISNHLYFYWYRQILGQKVEFLVSFYNNEISEKSEIFDDQFSVERPDGSNFTLKIRSTKLEDSAMYFCASSEFGGALNTEAFFGQGTRLTVV.

This rearrangement joins TRBV7-2 to TRBJ1-4, with D unclear. Germline CDR1 and CDR2: SGHTA and FQGNSA. Trimming took off 4 bases at V and 0 bases at J, with 12 bases between the two ends. The CDR3 covers 16 residues. The CDR3 nucleotides are TGTGCCAGCAGCTACTTCCCGGGCGCAACTAATGAAAAACTGTTTTTT. The encoded protein is CASSYFPGATNEKLFF.

The gene calls are TRBV25-1 and TRBJ1-2; no reliable D call. The CDR3 covers 14 residues. The germline V gene encodes CDR1 MGHDK and CDR2 SYGVNS. Trimming stripped 4 bases from V and 8 bases from J, with 17 bases between. In DNA, the CDR3 is TGTGCCAGCAGTGTGGCAGGACTTCTGGAGGGCTACACCTTC. Protein product: CASSVAGLLEGYTF.

The rearrangement joins TRBV12-3 or TRBV12-4 to TRBJ2-1; no clear D. V lost 5 bases and J lost 6, with 8 bases in between. The CDR3 loop spans 12 amino acids. The CDR3 sequence is CASSVFPNEQFF. The CDR3 DNA is TGTGCCAGCAGTGTCTTCCCCAATGAGCAGTTCTTC.

Only one count was recorded for this clone. The J gene is TRBJ2-1, the V gene TRBV5-5; the D gene is possibly TRBD1 (6 bases). Trimming stripped 3 bases from V and 4 bases from J, with 14 bases between. This CDR3 is 15 amino acids long. Germline-derived CDR1 and CDR2 are SGHKS and YYEKEE (reference sequence). The DNA of the CDR3 is TGTGCCAGCAGCTCCGGACAGATCTTTTACAATGAGCAGTTCTTC. Its protein is CASSSGQIFYNEQFF.

CDR3 DNA: TGTGCCACCAGTGATTTGGGTCAGCCCCAGCATTTT. It is translated as CATSDLGQPQHF. The chain carries TRBV24-1 and TRBJ1-5; D gene unclear. CDR1 is KGHDR, CDR2 SFDVKD, per germline. This CDR3 has 12 residues. V gave up 0 bases and J gave up 6 bases, with 2 bases separating them.

This chain connects TRBV28 to TRBJ2-1, with 10 bases aligning to TRBD2. This CDR3 comprises 14 residues. Trimming at V came to 8 bases and at J to 2 bases, leaving 3 bases not matched to a gene. The germline V gene encodes CDR1 MDHEN and CDR2 SYDVKM. CDR3 nucleotide sequence: TGTGCCAGCGGAAGCGGGGGGGCCTACAATGAGCAGTTCTTC. It translates to CASGSGGAYNEQFF.

The V gene is TRBV4-1, the J gene TRBJ2-2; no definite D call. CDR3 length: 17 amino acids. V dropped 0 bases and J dropped 5 bases, with 16 bases sitting between them. Germline CDR1 MGHRA, CDR2 YSYEKL. The CDR3 nucleotides read TGCGCCAGCAGCCAAGAGATCCCCCTAACGAGGACCGGGGAGCTGTTTTTT. Translated: CASSQEIPLTRTGELFF.

V usage is TRBV7-2 and J usage is TRBJ2-3; D is unresolved. V was trimmed by 6 bases and J by 6 bases, leaving 13 bases between them. The CDR3 has 13 amino acids. The germline V gene has CDR1 SGHTA and CDR2 FQGNSA. The DNA for the CDR3 is TGTGCCAGCAGTCCCCGACCCAGGGATACGCAGTATTTT. Translation: CASSPRPRDTQYF.

The chain couples TRBV24-1 to TRBJ2-5, with 8 bases lining up with TRBD1. The germline CDR1 and CDR2 sequences are KGHDR and SFDVKD. The J segment lost 5 bases and the V segment lost 5 bases, leaving 9 bases of the junction unmatched. There are 15 residues in the CDR3. CDR3 loop: CATSGRQGARETQYF. The CDR3 coding sequence is TGTGCCACCAGTGGTCGTCAGGGGGCGAGGGAGACCCAGTACTTC.

The V and J genes are TRBV7-9 and TRBJ2-1; D is uncertain. The germline V gene has CDR1 SEHNR and CDR2 FQNEAQ (reference sequence). V lost 8 bases and J lost 1, with 12 bases in between. The CDR3 length is 14 residues. The CDR3 coding sequence is TGTGCCAGCGGAAGAAGCCTATCCTACAATGAGCAGTTCTTC. Residues: CASGRSLSYNEQFF.

This chain joins TRBV6-1 and TRBJ2-3, with 10 bases matching TRBD2. V lost 3 bases and J lost 4; bases outside the gene matches: 4. The CDR3 contains 15 residues. The V gene's germline CDR1 is MNHNS and CDR2 SASEGT. CDR3 nucleotide sequence: TGTGCCAGCAGTGAGGGGACTAGCGCCGCAGATACGCAGTATTTT. Amino acid sequence: CASSEGTSAADTQYF.

This clone was recorded once. The chain combines TRBV7-8 with TRBJ2-1; 10 bases fit TRBD2. The trim removed 5 bases at V and 13 bases at J, leaving 8 bases unmatched. The CDR3 is 13 residues long. CDR1 and CDR2 from the germline V gene are SGHVS and FQNEAQ. The CDR3 nucleotides are TGTGCCAGCAGCCCTTTGATAGCGGGGGGCCAGTTCTTC. Encoded protein: CASSPLIAGGQFF.

The chain is built from TRBV15 and TRBJ2-2, with 9 nucleotides matching TRBD1. Germline V lookup: CDR1 LNHNV, CDR2 YYDKDF (reference sequence). This CDR3 contains 16 residues. V shed 2 bases and J 4 bases; nucleotides not matched to a gene: 5. CDR3 amino acids: CATSRLGQGSTGELFF. The CDR3 DNA sequence: TGTGCCACCAGCAGACTCGGACAGGGGAGCACCGGGGAGCTGTTTTTT. The full variable domain, its missing parts supplied by reference TRBV15 and TRBJ2-2, is DAMVIQNPRYQVTQFGKPVTLSCSQTLNHNVMYWYQQKSSQAPKLLFHYYDKDFNNEADTPDNFQSRRPNTSFCFLDIRSPGLGDTAMYLCATSRLGQGSTGELFFGEGSRLTVL.

CDR3 sequence (DNA): TGTGCCAGCGGTGTTAGCGGTACAGGTGGCTACACCTTC. Translated: CASGVSGTGGYTF. The chain is built from TRBV7-9 and TRBJ1-2; D is possibly TRBD1 (5 bases). CDR1 is SEHNR and CDR2 is FQNEAQ in the germline V gene (reference sequence). CDR3 size: 13 residues. V was shortened by 8 bases and J by 7 bases, with 17 bases between the two germline ends.

This sequence joins TRBV5-1 and TRBJ2-1, with D perhaps given as TRBD1 or TRBD2 (5 bases each). The V gene lost 3 bases and the J gene lost 5 bases, with 15 bases spanning the gap. Germline V gene data show CDR1 as SGHRS and CDR2 as YFSETQ. This CDR3 has 15 amino acids. CDR3 DNA: TGCGCCAGCAGCTACCGGGACCCGGACGACAATGAGCAGTTCTTC. It yields the protein CASSYRDPDDNEQFF.

The chain recombines TRBV4-1 with TRBJ2-6; D remains ambiguous. The V end was cut by 7 bases, the J end by 0 bases, with 4 bases between. Germline CDR1 is MGHRA and CDR2 is YSYEKL. The CDR3 consists of 13 residues. The CDR3 here is CASTRSGANVLTF. The CDR3 DNA follows: TGCGCCAGCACTCGCTCTGGGGCCAACGTCCTGACTTTC.